These 21 T cell receptor beta chains were all obtained from the same sample, sequenced in a study of T-cell memory formation after mild COVID-19. TCRdb fed the 5' RACE reads into MiXCR, producing one record per CDR3 protein. The sample yields some 190,000 distinct CDR3 sequences, around 17% seen once. The specimen sequenced was PBMCs or a T cell subset sorted from them (not recorded which). All receptors derive from an adult woman who had mild COVID-19 (a few samples of this study predate the infection). Cell type and time point are not known.

The J gene is TRBJ2-2, the V gene TRBV27; D is uncertain. The CDR3 spans 12 residues. CDR1 MNHEY and CDR2 SMNVEV come from the germline V gene (reference sequence). Deletions cut 2 bases from V and 6 bases from J, with 4 bases between. The CDR3 bases are TGTGCCAGCAGTTTAGACCCCGGGGAGCTGTTTTTT. Amino acids: CASSLDPGELFF.

This clonotype has a handful of counts. The rearrangement links TRBV20-1 to TRBJ2-1; the match to TRBD1 covers 9 bases. Germline lookup yields CDR1 DFQATT and CDR2 SNEGSKA (reference sequence). V shed 6 bases, J shed 2 bases, and the junction held 5 bases outside the gene matches. This CDR3 spans 14 amino acids. CDR3 amino acids: CSANTGGPYNEQFF. The DNA for the CDR3 is TGCAGTGCAAACACAGGGGGCCCCTACAATGAGCAGTTCTTC.

J is TRBJ2-5 and V is TRBV30, with TRBD2 matching 10 bases. This CDR3 is built from 15 residues. V trimming: 0 bases; J trimming: 6 bases; junction bases outside the gene matches: 7. Per the germline V gene, CDR1 is GTSNPN and CDR2 is SVGIG (reference sequence). CDR3 coding DNA: TGTGCCTGGAGTGTACTAGCTAGCGGGAGAAAGACCCAGTACTTC. It translates to CAWSVLASGRKTQYF. Complete variable domain (other parts from reference TRBV30 and TRBJ2-5): SQTIHQWPATLVQPVGSPLSLECTVEGTSNPNLYWYRQAAGRGLQLLFYSVGIGQISSEVPQNLSASRPQDRQFILSSKKLLLSDSGFYLCAWSVLASGRKTQYFGPGTRLLVL.

This clonotype has only a few counts. The chain uses TRBV12-3 or TRBV12-4 and TRBJ2-1; no firm D call. The CDR3 is 13 amino acids. Trimming cost V 7 bases and J 11 bases, with 18 bases left between them. CDR3 sequence: CASTTGALRKQFF. The DNA of the CDR3 is TGTGCCAGCACCACCGGCGCCCTTCGTAAGCAGTTCTTC.

The chain joins TRBV24-1 to TRBJ2-6; D not certain. V was trimmed by 6 bases and J by 2 bases, leaving 4 bases between them. The germline V gene has CDR1 KGHDR and CDR2 SFDVKD. This CDR3 spans 13 amino acids. The CDR3 DNA reads as TGTGCCACCAGTTTAACTGGGGCCAACGTCCTGACTTTC. Translation: CATSLTGANVLTF.

This clonotype was found a few times. Compared with germline, one end of the junction differs, possibly owing to a read error. The chain is built from TRBV19 and TRBJ2-3; 9 positions match TRBD2. The CDR3 is 15 amino acids. Germline CDR1 reads LNHDA; CDR2 reads SQIVND (reference sequence). DNA of the CDR3: TGTGCCAGTAGGCCTAGCGGGGCGACCACAAATACGCAGTATTTT. Translation: CASRPSGATTNTQYF. The variable domain in full, completed from reference TRBV19 and TRBJ2-3, reads DGGITQSPKYLFRKEGQNVTLSCEQNLNHDAMYWYRQDPGQGLRLIYYSQIVNDFQKGDIAEGYSVSREKKESFPLTVTSAQKNPTAFYLCASRPSGATTNTQYFGPGTRLTVL.

The V gene is TRBV7-9, the J gene TRBJ2-2; 7 bases agree with TRBD1. The CDR3 sequence is 14 residues long. The V segment lost 5 bases and the J segment 5 bases; nucleotides outside the gene matches: 5. The V gene's germline CDR1 is SEHNR and CDR2 FQNEAQ (reference sequence). For the CDR3, the DNA is TGTGCCAGCAGCCCGACAGGGTCTACCGGGGAGCTGTTTTTT. Translated: CASSPTGSTGELFF.

J is TRBJ1-6 and V is TRBV5-1; TRBD1 matches at 7 bases. Trimming took 0 bases from V and 2 from J; bases not matched to a gene: 5. The CDR3 runs 17 residues. Germline assignment: CDR1 SGHRS and CDR2 YFSETQ. CDR3 nucleotides: TGCGCCAGCAGCTTGGGTGGACAGGTCGCCTATAATTCACCCCTCCACTTT. Translation: CASSLGGQVAYNSPLHF.

This clonotype has more than one count but fewer than ten. The V gene is TRBV20-1, the J gene TRBJ1-1, with a tentative D call TRBD1 (6 bases). Trimming took off 6 bases at V and 1 base at J, with 12 bases between the two ends. This CDR3 has 13 amino acids. Germline CDR1 reads DFQATT; CDR2 reads SNEGSKA (reference sequence). The DNA of the CDR3 is TGCAGTGCCAGGACGACAGGGAACACTGAAGCTTTCTTT. As protein: CSARTTGNTEAFF.

This clonotype appeared a single time. This sequence joins TRBV18 and TRBJ2-1; the match to TRBD2 covers 11 bases. This CDR3 has 17 residues. Germline assignment: CDR1 KGHSH and CDR2 LQKENI. V shed 6 bases and J 7 bases; nucleotides not matched to a gene: 14. The CDR3 protein is CASSPGTSGKNWNEQFF. Written as DNA, the CDR3 is TGTGCCAGCTCCCCAGGGACTAGCGGAAAGAATTGGAATGAGCAGTTCTTC.

The gene calls are TRBV5-1 and TRBJ2-1; 9 bases agree with TRBD2. Trimming removed 0 bases from V and 4 bases from J; junction bases left unmatched: 5. The CDR3 is made up of 16 amino acids. The germline gives CDR1 SGHRS, CDR2 YFSETQ. This CDR3 reads CASSLDGSGGYNEQFF. CDR3 nucleotide sequence: TGCGCCAGCAGCTTGGATGGTAGCGGGGGTTACAATGAGCAGTTCTTC. The full variable domain, its missing parts supplied by reference TRBV5-1 and TRBJ2-1, is KAGVTQTPRYLIKTRGQQVTLSCSPISGHRSVSWYQQTPGQGLQFLFEYFSETQRNKGNFPGRFSGRQFSNSRSEMNVSTLELGDSALYLCASSLDGSGGYNEQFFGPGTRLTVL.

This clonotype was recorded a few times. CDR3 residues: CASKPGQGFTEAFF. As DNA, the CDR3 is TGTGCCAGTAAACCGGGACAGGGGTTTACTGAAGCTTTCTTT. The V and J genes are TRBV6-5 and TRBJ1-1, with 10 bases fitting TRBD1. CDR3 length: 14 amino acids. Germline CDR1 MNHEY, CDR2 SVGAGI. With V trimmed by 9 bases and J by 5 bases, 9 bases remained unmatched.

This clonotype was observed a few times. The chain carries TRBV20-1 and TRBJ1-1; D is ambiguous. This CDR3 contains 13 residues. Per the germline V gene, CDR1 is DFQATT and CDR2 is SNEGSKA (reference sequence). Trimming took 5 bases from V and 1 from J, leaving 11 bases between them. The CDR3 region is CSALPGANTEAFF. The CDR3 nucleotides read TGCAGTGCTTTACCGGGAGCGAACACTGAAGCTTTCTTT.

The chain is built from TRBV20-1 and TRBJ2-1; a possible D gene is TRBD2 (7 bases). This CDR3 contains 16 residues. The germline gives CDR1 DFQATT, CDR2 SNEGSKA (reference sequence). V lost 6 bases to trimming and J lost 5 bases, with 23 bases between them. CDR3 in DNA: TGCAGTGCGGAAACCATTTGGGGGGGCCGACACAATGAGCAGTTCTTC. This gives the protein CSAETIWGGRHNEQFF.

This clonotype was counted between two and nine times. This rearrangement joins TRBV20-1 to TRBJ1-5; D ambiguous. The V gene's germline CDR1 is DFQATT and CDR2 SNEGSKA (reference sequence). V dropped 1 base and J dropped 1 base, with 11 bases sitting between them. This CDR3 comprises 15 residues. Here the CDR3 reads CSARAPKGSNQPQHF. The CDR3 region has the DNA TGCAGTGCTAGAGCCCCGAAAGGGAGCAATCAGCCCCAGCATTTT.

This clonotype was observed a few times. The rearrangement joins TRBV5-1 to TRBJ2-3, with D uncertain. This CDR3 has 15 residues. Germline V gives CDR1 SGHRS, CDR2 YFSETQ. V was cut by 0 bases and J by 2 bases, with 10 bases left in between. This chain's CDR3 is CASSLGWVNTDTQYF. For the CDR3, the DNA is TGCGCCAGCAGCTTGGGTTGGGTTAACACAGATACGCAGTATTTT.

The V gene is TRBV4-3, the J gene TRBJ2-5; D gene uncertain. Deletions cut 0 bases from V and 5 bases from J, with 7 bases between. The CDR3 consists of 13 residues. Germline V CDR1 and CDR2: LGHNA, YSLEER. CDR3 amino acids: CASSQDLRETQYF. DNA for the CDR3: TGCGCCAGCAGCCAAGATCTGAGGGAGACCCAGTACTTC.

In this sample, this clonotype turned up a few times. The chain uses TRBV5-1 and TRBJ2-1; a weak D match, TRBD1 (6 bases). CDR1 and CDR2 from the germline V gene are SGHRS and YFSETQ. The CDR3 totals 15 residues. V lost 6 bases to trimming and J lost 3 bases, with 16 bases between them. CDR3: CASKVGQRDYNEQFF. In nucleotides, the CDR3 is TGCGCCAGCAAAGTCGGACAGAGGGACTACAATGAGCAGTTCTTC.

The rearrangement joins TRBV7-9 to TRBJ1-1, with unresolved D. Germline loops: CDR1 SEHNR, CDR2 FQNEAQ (reference sequence). This CDR3 is built from 11 residues. The V gene lost 1 base and the J gene lost 6 bases, with 3 bases spanning the gap. The CDR3 bases are TGTGCCAGCAGCTTAGACGCTGAAGCTTTCTTT. Translating gives CASSLDAEAFF.

The chain links TRBV5-6 to TRBJ1-2, with 8 bases matching TRBD1. The CDR3 runs to 15 residues. V shed 3 bases and J 4 bases; nucleotides not matched to a gene: 8. Germline loops: CDR1 SGHDT, CDR2 YYEEEE. In DNA form, the CDR3 reads TGTGCCAGCAGCTCCACGGACAGGGAGACCTATGGCTACACCTTC. Protein product: CASSSTDRETYGYTF.

The CDR3 region has the DNA TGTGCCAGCAGTTACAGGGACAGGGGGTACGAGCAGTACTTC. Amino acid sequence: CASSYRDRGYEQYF. The chain couples TRBV6-5 to TRBJ2-7; TRBD1 matches 11 bases. With V trimmed by 2 bases and J by 4 bases, 1 base remained unmatched. Looked up from germline, CDR1 is MNHEY and CDR2 is SVGAGI. The CDR3 length is 14 residues.